The present TCR beta chain was sequenced within a study of blood T cells in healthy people across ages. Study observations and caveats: Conclusively comparing naive with antigen-experienced cells was impossible with unsorted PBMCs.

As for this clonotype: What it binds is not known.

This CDR3 has 12 amino acids. The V and J ends lost 6 bases and 7 bases, in that order; junction bases with no gene match: 4. The germline gives CDR1 MNHEY, CDR2 SMNVEV (reference sequence). Primed by a sample-barcoded 5' primer and a J-beta primer mix, a second PCR proceeded for 7 to 11 cycles. From the 5' RACE reads, TCRdb called clonotypes with MiXCR, one entry per CDR3 protein. The sample shows over 1,200,000 distinct CDR3 sequences, approximately 63% of them seen only once. Total RNA, at least 6 micrograms per sample, came from PBMCs. This chain uses TRBV27 with TRBJ1-1, with TRBD1 identical over 8 bases. The sequence was obtained from a man aged 18 to 29 in good health. The sequencing input was blood. CDR3 nucleotide sequence: TGTGCCAGCAGCCATACAGGGGGTGAAGCTTTCTTT. Translating it yields CASSHTGGEAFF.